The 6 T cell receptor beta chains reported below all come from one sample, sequenced in a study of Ad26.COV2.S vaccination and SARS-CoV-2 variants. Clones were sequenced by immunoSEQ multiplex PCR, and TCRdb holds only the in-frame ones, with some missing. Of about 350,000 clones listed, roughly 90% are singletons. Treatment described: some 19 received Ad26.COV2.S at low or high dose, single or two shots; several received placebo; per-sample allocation not given. Sampling occurred on day 63 after the first vaccine or placebo injection. The material was peripheral blood, obtained in a trial of Ad26.COV2.S vaccine versus placebo. Every receptor here comes from a person between 18 and 59 years old who received the Ad26.COV2.S COVID-19 vaccine or a placebo.

The count of this clone is one. The V and J genes are TRBV5-1 and TRBJ2-5; possibly TRBD2 for D (5 bases). Trimming left V 6 bases short and J 4 bases short, with 13 bases between. The germline CDR1 and CDR2 sequences are SGHRS and YFSETQ. The CDR3 has 13 amino acids. CDR3 in DNA: TGCGCCAGCACCCTCGCTAGCACAGAGACCCAGTACTTC. Its translation: CASTLASTETQYF.

This chain links TRBV28 with TRBJ2-6; TRBD2 aligns across 7 bases. The CDR3 contains 17 residues. CDR1 MDHEN and CDR2 SYDVKM come from the germline V gene. V lost 6 bases and J lost 4; bases outside the gene matches: 12. The CDR3 loop reads CASSPGAGLGGANVLTF. The CDR3 DNA sequence: TGTGCCAGCAGCCCAGGAGCGGGGCTAGGCGGGGCCAACGTCCTGACTTTC.

This clone has only a few counts. V and J are TRBV6-1 and TRBJ1-2; D gene uncertain. Germline V gene lookup returns CDR1 MNHNS and CDR2 SASEGT. V was trimmed by 1 base and J by 8 bases, leaving 8 bases between them. The CDR3 extends over 12 amino acids. This CDR3 reads CASSEGETGYTF. In DNA, the CDR3 is TGTGCCAGCAGTGAAGGGGAGACAGGCTACACCTTC.

Remarks on this clone: The same CDR3 also results from other DNA sequences found in this sample. The gene calls are TRBV20-1 and TRBJ2-5, with TRBD1 matching 9 bases. Trimming cost V 3 bases and J 5 bases; bases outside gene matches: 4. The germline CDR1 and CDR2 sequences are DFQATT and SNEGSKA (reference sequence). The CDR3 covers 13 residues. CDR3 residues: CSASHRGRETQYF. CDR3 sequence (DNA): TGCAGTGCTAGTCACAGGGGGCGGGAGACCCAGTACTTC.

This chain uses TRBV7-9 with TRBJ1-2; TRBD1 is a possible D gene (6 bases). This CDR3 has 13 amino acids. Trimming shortened V by 5 bases and J by 7 bases, and 14 bases separated the two germline ends. Looked up from germline, CDR1 is SEHNR and CDR2 is FQNEAQ (reference sequence). DNA for the CDR3: TGTGCCAGCAGCCCCCCAGGGGCGGGTGGCTACACCTTC. This sequence encodes CASSPPGAGGYTF.

CDR3 sequence: CASSGGGTTGEGYTF. The CDR3, as DNA: TGTGCCAGCAGCGGAGGTGGGACTACAGGGGAAGGCTACACCTTC. The chain carries TRBV6-2 or TRBV6-3 and TRBJ1-2, with 7 nucleotides matching TRBD1. There are 15 residues in the CDR3. Trimming cost V 6 bases and J 8 bases; bases outside gene matches: 15. Germline CDR1 MNHEY, CDR2 SVGEGT.